One and the same sample provided the 30 T cell receptor beta chains below, sequenced in a study of CD8+ T cells in alopecia areata. cDNA prepared by RNA extraction and subsequent reverse transcription served as the template for sequencing. The table came from immunoSEQ multiplex PCR; TCRdb's copy has only in-frame clones and leaves some out. In the table there are some 96,000 clones, 61% of which are singletons. Treatment of the sample: oral pan-JAK inhibitor, 5-10 mg twice daily. The material sequenced was CD8+ T cells sorted from blood, taken at week 4, from a patient treated with tofacitinib. These receptors originate from a human donor with alopecia areata.

The chain links TRBV15 to TRBJ2-6, with D unclear. Trimming shortened V by 4 bases and J by 4 bases, and 8 bases separated the two germline ends. Germline V gene sequence: CDR1 LNHNV, CDR2 YYDKDF (reference sequence). The CDR3 covers 14 residues. This CDR3 is CATSTWAGANVLTF. In DNA, the CDR3 is TGTGCCACCAGCACCTGGGCCGGGGCCAACGTCCTGACTTTC.

The V gene is TRBV7-8, the J gene TRBJ2-1, with TRBD2 identical over 8 bases. Germline-derived CDR1 and CDR2 are SGHVS and FQNEAQ. The CDR3 consists of 16 residues. V trimming: 5 bases; J trimming: 5 bases; junction bases outside the gene matches: 11. The CDR3 DNA reads TGTGCCAGCAGCCTCCTCAGGATAGCGGGGCACAATGAGCAGTTCTTC. Its translation: CASSLLRIAGHNEQFF.

This clone was seen just once. This sequence joins TRBV5-6 and TRBJ2-3; TRBD2 aligns across 11 bases. The ends lost 10 bases at V and 0 bases at J; junction bases unmatched: 16. CDR1 is SGHDT and CDR2 is YYEEEE in the germline V gene. The CDR3 totals 18 residues. CDR3 nucleotides: TGTGCCTGTTCCGGGACTAGCGGATCGATCCCAAGCACAGATACGCAGTATTTT. It translates to CACSGTSGSIPSTDTQYF.

The V and J genes are TRBV6-1 and TRBJ1-1; 8 nucleotides agree with TRBD1. The V and J ends lost 5 bases and 4 bases, in that order; junction bases with no gene match: 9. Per germline, CDR1 MNHNS and CDR2 SASEGT. The CDR3 totals 15 residues. The CDR3 DNA reads as TGTGCCAGCAGTCAAAGGACAGGGACGGGCACTGAAGCTTTCTTT. As protein: CASSQRTGTGTEAFF.

This clone was detected only a few times. The chain carries TRBV30 and TRBJ2-3, with D possibly being TRBD1 (5 bases). The CDR3 is made up of 13 amino acids. The V gene's germline CDR1 is GTSNPN and CDR2 SVGIG (reference sequence). V was pared by 2 bases and J by 5 bases, with 11 bases between. Here the CDR3 DNA reads TGTGCCTGGAGTCCAGGGTACGGAGATACGCAGTATTTT. Protein: CAWSPGYGDTQYF.

The chain is built from TRBV7-9 and TRBJ2-5, with D tentatively TRBD2 (5 bases). Trimming removed 2 bases at V and 4 bases at J, with 14 bases between. In germline, CDR1 is SEHNR, CDR2 FQNEAQ (reference sequence). This CDR3 has 15 amino acids. In nucleotides, the CDR3 is TGTGCCAGCAGCTTATTTGGAGGTTCAGGAGAGACCCAGTACTTC. It is translated as CASSLFGGSGETQYF.

This clone was observed a few times. The chain joins TRBV6-6 to TRBJ2-7; the D gene could be TRBD1 or TRBD2 (5 bases each). The V gene's germline CDR1 is MNHNY and CDR2 SVGAGI (reference sequence). With 0 bases removed from V and 4 bases from J, the gap between germline ends came to 13 bases. The CDR3 is made up of 15 amino acids. The CDR3 sequence is CASSYSAGTLYEQYF. CDR3 nucleotide sequence: TGTGCCAGCAGTTACTCGGCAGGGACCCTTTACGAGCAGTACTTC.

This clone was recorded a few times. The chain joins TRBV28 to TRBJ2-3; unclear D gene. Trimming removed 6 bases at V and 6 bases at J, with 19 bases between. CDR1 is MDHEN, CDR2 SYDVKM, per germline. CDR3 length: 15 amino acids. CDR3 region: CASSHLISNGDTQYF. The CDR3 nucleotides are TGTGCCAGCAGCCACCTAATTTCAAACGGGGATACGCAGTATTTT.

This clone was counted only a few times. The chain recombines TRBV6-1 with TRBJ2-7; D not certain. V was clipped by 5 bases and J by 3 bases, with 14 bases between them. The CDR3 covers 14 residues. Germline V gene sequence: CDR1 MNHNS, CDR2 SASEGT. The CDR3 DNA follows: TGTGCCAGCAGTCTCGGGTGGGAAGGCTACGAGCAGTACTTC. Translated, it gives CASSLGWEGYEQYF.

The V and J genes are TRBV4-3 and TRBJ1-5, with D possibly matching TRBD1 (6 bases). The CDR3 is 15 residues long. The V and J ends lost 3 bases and 7 bases respectively, with 16 bases between them. Germline values: CDR1 LGHNA, CDR2 YSLEER. The CDR3 nucleotides read TGCGCCAGCAGCCAGACAGGCGGAGTGGGGCAGCCCCAGCATTTT. As protein: CASSQTGGVGQPQHF.

This clone was detected only a few times. V is TRBV9 and J is TRBJ2-7, with D possibly TRBD1 on 6 matching bases. V lost 3 bases and J 0 bases, leaving 13 bases between the germline ends. This CDR3 spans 15 amino acids. Germline CDR1 is SGDLS and CDR2 is YYNGEE. DNA for the CDR3: TGTGCCAGCAGCGCTGGGGGCAGCTACTCCTACGAGCAGTACTTC. It yields the protein CASSAGGSYSYEQYF.

The chain has TRBV4-1 and TRBJ1-1; D not certain. The CDR3 has 14 amino acids. In germline, CDR1 is MGHRA, CDR2 YSYEKL. Trimming stripped 6 bases from V and 3 bases from J, with 14 bases between. The CDR3 sequence is CASRLTPGDTEAFF. The CDR3 coding sequence is TGCGCCAGCAGATTGACCCCGGGTGACACTGAAGCTTTCTTT.

This chain links TRBV10-3 with TRBJ1-2, with 9 bases matching TRBD1. CDR3 length: 14 residues. The germline V gene encodes CDR1 ENHRY and CDR2 SYGVKD. Unmatched junction bases numbered 3, after V lost 4 bases and J lost 3 bases. The CDR3 DNA reads TGTGCCATCAGTGCCCGGACAGGGGACTATGGCTACACCTTC. Translating it yields CAISARTGDYGYTF.

This chain uses TRBV4-3 with TRBJ2-1; D remains ambiguous. Germline V lookup: CDR1 LGHNA, CDR2 YSLEER. Trimming stripped 1 base from V and 8 bases from J, with 9 bases between. This CDR3 contains 13 residues. The CDR3 sequence: CASSQVRFHEQFF. In DNA form, the CDR3 reads TGCGCCAGCAGCCAAGTGCGCTTCCATGAGCAGTTCTTC.

The chain combines TRBV6-5 with TRBJ2-1, with 12 bases matching TRBD2. The CDR3 loop spans 15 amino acids. Trimming cost V 5 bases and J 7 bases; bases outside gene matches: 6. Germline V CDR1 and CDR2: MNHEY, SVGAGI. The CDR3 region is CASSGLAGGSNEQFF. The CDR3 DNA reads TGTGCCAGCAGTGGTCTAGCGGGGGGGAGTAATGAGCAGTTCTTC.

This rearrangement joins TRBV5-1 to TRBJ1-2; TRBD1 agrees at 7 bases. The germline gives CDR1 SGHRS, CDR2 YFSETQ. CDR3 length: 14 amino acids. The V and J ends lost 0 bases and 6 bases, in that order; junction bases with no gene match: 5. CDR3 DNA sequence: TGCGCCAGCAGCTTGGACGGACAGGTGGATGGCTACACCTTC. It specifies CASSLDGQVDGYTF.

The chain combines TRBV30 with TRBJ2-1; no clear D gene. V was shortened by 0 bases and J by 7 bases, with 4 bases between the two germline ends. Germline V CDR1 and CDR2: GTSNPN, SVGIG (reference sequence). This CDR3 region has 11 residues. The CDR3 region is CAWSVVNEQFF. The CDR3, as DNA: TGTGCCTGGAGTGTCGTTAATGAGCAGTTCTTC.

V and J are TRBV11-2 and TRBJ2-3, with a possible D match to TRBD1 (6 bases). CDR1 and CDR2 from the germline V gene are SGHAT and FQNNGV. Trimming took off 6 bases at V and 0 bases at J, with 13 bases between the two ends. The CDR3 is made up of 15 amino acids. CDR3 residues: CASRRGQFSTDTQYF. As DNA, the CDR3 is TGTGCCAGCAGACGAGGACAGTTTAGCACAGATACGCAGTATTTT.

This rearrangement joins TRBV7-3 to TRBJ2-5, with D possibly matching TRBD2 (5 bases). The germline CDR1 and CDR2 sequences are SGHTA and FQGTGA. This CDR3 has 13 residues. The V end lost 4 bases, the J end lost 7 bases, and 13 bases lay between the germline ends. CDR3 amino acids: CASSSITLGTQYF. The CDR3 DNA sequence: TGTGCCAGCAGCTCCATCACACTAGGGACCCAGTACTTC.

This rearrangement joins TRBV11-3 to TRBJ2-1; the match to TRBD2 covers 8 bases. Germline CDR1 and CDR2: SGHNT and YENEEA. The CDR3 spans 15 residues. The J segment lost 5 bases and the V segment lost 8 bases, leaving 11 bases of the junction unmatched. CDR3 DNA sequence: TGTGCCAGCTCCTTCCCGGGACTAGGCAACAATGAGCAGTTCTTC. Its protein product is CASSFPGLGNNEQFF. Full variable domain (rest looked up from reference TRBV11-3 and TRBJ2-1): EAGVVQSPRYKIIEKKQPVAFWCNPISGHNTLYWYLQNLGQGPELLIRYENEEAVDDSQLPKDRFSAERLKGVDSTLKIQPAELGDSAVYLCASSFPGLGNNEQFFGPGTRLTVL.

The CDR3 spells CATSRDTGANTEAFF. CDR3 in DNA: TGTGCCACCAGCAGAGATACAGGGGCGAACACTGAAGCTTTCTTT. This chain links TRBV15 with TRBJ1-1, with 7 nucleotides matching TRBD1. This CDR3 is 15 amino acids long. Germline V gene lookup returns CDR1 LNHNV and CDR2 YYDKDF (reference sequence). Germline trimming cut 0 bases from V and 1 base from J; bases unmatched to any gene: 2.

This clone was observed a few times. This chain uses TRBV29-1 with TRBJ2-7; 8 positions match TRBD2. J lost 2 bases, V lost 0 bases, and 9 bases had no gene match. Germline CDR1 SQVTM, CDR2 ANQGSEA. CDR3 size: 16 residues. The DNA of the CDR3 is TGCAGCGTTGAAGATCTTCGGGGGGGAGAAACCTACGAGCAGTACTTC. Translation gives CSVEDLRGGETYEQYF.

This clone came up a few times. The chain combines TRBV5-8 with TRBJ2-1, with unresolved D. This CDR3 comprises 15 residues. The ends were cut back, 4 bases at V and 6 bases at J, with 17 bases in the middle. CDR1 SGHTS and CDR2 YDEGEE come from the germline V gene. CDR3: CASSQVRVEPNEQFF. The CDR3 bases are TGTGCCAGCAGCCAAGTGAGAGTAGAGCCCAATGAGCAGTTCTTC.

This chain connects TRBV7-9 to TRBJ2-1; 7 nucleotides align to TRBD1. J was trimmed by 8 bases and V by 9 bases; bases with no gene match: 10. The CDR3 covers 13 residues. CDR1 and CDR2 (germline): SEHNR, FQNEAQ (reference sequence). CDR3 DNA sequence: TGTGCCAGTAAGGGGGCGGTTGGGGATGAGCAGTTCTTC. Its protein is CASKGAVGDEQFF.

This clone was seen a handful of times. The chain uses TRBV29-1 and TRBJ1-2, with a tentative D call TRBD1 (5 bases). Germline assignment: CDR1 SQVTM and CDR2 ANQGSEA. Trimming took off 3 bases at V and 0 bases at J, with 11 bases between the two ends. This CDR3 contains 14 residues. CDR3 region: CSVDEEGANYGYTF. Written as DNA, the CDR3 is TGCAGCGTTGACGAGGAAGGGGCTAACTATGGCTACACCTTC.

This chain joins TRBV6-5 and TRBJ1-2; D ambiguous. The CDR3 has 13 residues. Germline CDR1 MNHEY, CDR2 SVGAGI. The V end lost 7 bases, the J end lost 3 bases, and 12 bases lay between the germline ends. CDR3 nucleotides: TGTGCCAGCAAGGCAATAAGCGACTATGGCTACACCTTC. Amino acids: CASKAISDYGYTF.

The chain carries TRBV29-1 and TRBJ2-7; no reliable D call. Trimming removed 6 bases from V and 2 bases from J, with 14 bases in between. This CDR3 has 13 amino acids. Germline lookup yields CDR1 SQVTM and CDR2 ANQGSEA. The CDR3, as DNA: TGCAGCGTACGGATAGCTTTAACCTACGAGCAGTACTTC. Amino acid sequence: CSVRIALTYEQYF.

The chain joins TRBV7-6 to TRBJ2-7; D uncertain. With 0 bases removed from V and 2 bases from J, the gap between germline ends came to 5 bases. Germline V gene data show CDR1 as SGHVS and CDR2 as FNYEAQ. The CDR3 loop spans 13 amino acids. DNA for the CDR3: TGTGCCAGCAGCTTAGCCTTCGCCTACGAGCAGTACTTC. Its protein is CASSLAFAYEQYF.

This sequence joins TRBV20-1 and TRBJ1-2; no clear D gene. The CDR3 is 11 residues long. Germline CDR1 and CDR2: DFQATT and SNEGSKA (reference sequence). Trimming shortened V by 2 bases and J by 7 bases, and 8 bases separated the two germline ends. For the CDR3, the DNA is TGCAGTGCTAGAAGAGCAGCTGGCTACACCTTC. Translating gives CSARRAAGYTF.

This chain's CDR3 is CASSPPGGDPPQYF. Here the CDR3 DNA reads TGTGCCAGCAGCCCACCAGGAGGGGACCCTCCGCAGTATTTT. The chain combines TRBV13 with TRBJ2-3, with a possible D match to TRBD2 (6 bases). This CDR3 spans 14 amino acids. Trimming removed 5 bases at V and 10 bases at J, with 19 bases between. Germline CDR1 reads PRHDT; CDR2 reads FYEKMQ (reference sequence).